This TCR beta chain derives from a study of CD8 T cells in ankylosing spondylitis. To note about this clonotype: Antigen unknown.

Study results and limitations: A number of the motif variants had already been described in reactive arthritis synovial fluid and blood. In ankylosing spondylitis blood, a motif of roughly eight highly homologous TCR beta variants appeared characteristic. The clones that were linked to disease were reported to be significantly enriched in matched synovial fluid samples from ankylosing spondylitis patients. Peripheral blood samples showed relatively rare disease-linked clones, and these clones were CD8+.

The length of the CDR3 is 15 residues. V shed 1 base and J shed 0 bases, with 10 bases lying between them. Researchers built TCR beta libraries using quantitative 5'-RACE with molecular barcodes. One entry per CDR3 protein, called by TCRdb with MiXCR from the 5' RACE reads. This table holds roughly 700,000 distinct CDR3 sequences, 15% to 20% found once. The rearrangement joins TRBV12-3 or TRBV12-4 to TRBJ2-7; D is uncertain. This receptor was identified in a male donor with ankylosing spondylitis. The sequencing sample was made of blood, either unsorted or a sorted T cell fraction (not recorded which). DNA of the CDR3: TGTGCCAGCAGTTTAGAGGTTGGCAGCTCCTACGAGCAGTACTTC. Encoded protein: CASSLEVGSSYEQYF.